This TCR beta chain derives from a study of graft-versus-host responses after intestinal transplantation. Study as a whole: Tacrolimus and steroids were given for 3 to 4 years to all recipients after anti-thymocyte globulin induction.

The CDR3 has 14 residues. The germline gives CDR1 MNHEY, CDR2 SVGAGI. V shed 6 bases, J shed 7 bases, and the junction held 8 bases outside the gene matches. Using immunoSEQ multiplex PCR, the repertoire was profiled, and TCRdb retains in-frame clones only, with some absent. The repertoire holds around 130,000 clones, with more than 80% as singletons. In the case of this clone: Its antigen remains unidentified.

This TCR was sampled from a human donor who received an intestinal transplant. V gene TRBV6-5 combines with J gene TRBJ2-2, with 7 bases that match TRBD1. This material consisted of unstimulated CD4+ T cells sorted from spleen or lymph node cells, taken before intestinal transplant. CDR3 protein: CASSLEGGIGELFF. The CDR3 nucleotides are TGTGCCAGCAGCCTCGAAGGGGGCATCGGGGAGCTGTTTTTT.